The entry below gives a single TCR beta chain sequence along with its context. The data were taken from a study of blood T cell repertoires in COVID-19. As for the study in general: Some COVID-19 samples were acute and others convalescent; all came from the United States, Italy and Spain.

Enrollment of patients from Seattle took place during active infection, with longitudinal follow-up. Germline values: CDR1 KGHDR, CDR2 SFDVKD. The CDR3 consists of 14 residues. Trimming at V came to 4 bases and at J to 5 bases, leaving 6 bases not matched to a gene. Generated by immunoSEQ multiplex PCR, the TCRdb table keeps only in-frame clones and is missing some. The data hold a few hundred thousand clones, with approximately 92% observed a single time. This chain links TRBV24-1 with TRBJ2-7; 8 bases are shared with TRBD1. The sample was peripheral blood. This TCR was recovered from a woman in her twenties or thirties with COVID-19, enrolled during active disease. CDR3 in amino acids: CATSETGGVDEQYF. The CDR3 DNA sequence: TGTGCCACCAGTGAAACAGGGGGTGTCGACGAGCAGTACTTC.